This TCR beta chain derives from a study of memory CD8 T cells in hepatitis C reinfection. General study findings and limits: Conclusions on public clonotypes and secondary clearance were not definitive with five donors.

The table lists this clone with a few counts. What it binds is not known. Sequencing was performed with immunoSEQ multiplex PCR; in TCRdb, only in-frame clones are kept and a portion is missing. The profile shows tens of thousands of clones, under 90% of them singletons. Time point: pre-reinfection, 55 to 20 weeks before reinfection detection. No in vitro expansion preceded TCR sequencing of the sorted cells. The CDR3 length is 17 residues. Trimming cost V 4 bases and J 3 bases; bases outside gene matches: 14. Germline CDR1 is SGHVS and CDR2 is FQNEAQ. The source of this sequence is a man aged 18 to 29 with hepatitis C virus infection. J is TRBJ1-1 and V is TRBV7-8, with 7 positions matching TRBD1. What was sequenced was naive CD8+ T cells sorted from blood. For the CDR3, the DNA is TGTGCCAGCAGCTCTCACCCTAGACAGGGTCCTTACACTGAAGCTTTCTTT. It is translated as CASSSHPRQGPYTEAFF.